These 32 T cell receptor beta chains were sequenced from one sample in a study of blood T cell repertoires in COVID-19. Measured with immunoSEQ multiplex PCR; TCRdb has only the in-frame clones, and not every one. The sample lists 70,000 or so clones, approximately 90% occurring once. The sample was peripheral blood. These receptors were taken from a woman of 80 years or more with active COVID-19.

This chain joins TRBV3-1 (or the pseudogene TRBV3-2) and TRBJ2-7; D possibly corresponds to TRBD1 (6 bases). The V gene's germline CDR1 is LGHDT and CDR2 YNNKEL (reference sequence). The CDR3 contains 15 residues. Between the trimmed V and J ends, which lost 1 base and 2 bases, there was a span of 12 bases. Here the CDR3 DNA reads TGTGCCAGCAGCCAAGTCGGGGCAGGGGCCTACGAGCAGTACTTC. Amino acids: CASSQVGAGAYEQYF.

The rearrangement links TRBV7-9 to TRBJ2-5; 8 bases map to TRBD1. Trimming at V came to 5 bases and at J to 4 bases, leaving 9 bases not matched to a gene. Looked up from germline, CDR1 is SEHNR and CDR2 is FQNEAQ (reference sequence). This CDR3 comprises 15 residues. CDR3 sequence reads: CASSARDRWGETQYF. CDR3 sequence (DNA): TGTGCCAGCAGCGCAAGGGACAGGTGGGGAGAGACCCAGTACTTC.

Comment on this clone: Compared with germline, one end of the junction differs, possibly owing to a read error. The CDR3 DNA follows: TGTGCCAGCAGTGAAATCCGGGACTTGCCGCACTTC. It codes for CASSEIRDLPHF. The V call is TRBV2, the J call TRBJ2-7; possibly TRBD2 for D (6 bases). There are 12 residues in the CDR3. Germline values: CDR1 SNHLY, CDR2 FYNNEI.

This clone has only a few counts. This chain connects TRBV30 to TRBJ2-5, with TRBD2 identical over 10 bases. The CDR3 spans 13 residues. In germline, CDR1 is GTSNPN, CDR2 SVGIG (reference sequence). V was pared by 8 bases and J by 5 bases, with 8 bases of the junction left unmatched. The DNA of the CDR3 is TGTGCCCGTACTAGCGGGAATGCGGAGACCCAGTACTTC. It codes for CARTSGNAETQYF.

CDR3 in DNA: TGTGCCAGCAGCTCGCACCTAGAGTCCCGCACCGGGGAGCTGTTTTTT. This sequence encodes CASSSHLESRTGELFF. The chain joins TRBV4-2 to TRBJ2-2; no reliable D call. Trimming removed 5 bases from V and 4 bases from J, with 17 bases in between. From germline, CDR1 is LGHNA and CDR2 YNFKEQ. The CDR3 length is 16 residues.

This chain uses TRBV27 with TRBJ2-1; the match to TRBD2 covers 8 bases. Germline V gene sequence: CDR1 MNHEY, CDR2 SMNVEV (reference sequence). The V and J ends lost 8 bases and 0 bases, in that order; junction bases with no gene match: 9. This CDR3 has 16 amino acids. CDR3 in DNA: TGTGCCAGCCGTCCCGGGACTAGTAGCTCCTACAATGAGCAGTTCTTC. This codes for CASRPGTSSSYNEQFF.

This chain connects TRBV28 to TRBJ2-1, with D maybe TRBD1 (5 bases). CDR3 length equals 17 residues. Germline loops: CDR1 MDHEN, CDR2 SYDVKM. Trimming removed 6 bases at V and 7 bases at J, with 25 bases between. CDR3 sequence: CASRHTPQGPWGNEQFF. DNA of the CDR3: TGTGCCAGCAGACACACGCCGCAGGGTCCCTGGGGTAATGAGCAGTTCTTC.

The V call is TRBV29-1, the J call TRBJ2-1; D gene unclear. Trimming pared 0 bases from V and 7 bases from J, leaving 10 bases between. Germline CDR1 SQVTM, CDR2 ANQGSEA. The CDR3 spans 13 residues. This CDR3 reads CSVEDLRHNEQFF. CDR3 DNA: TGCAGCGTTGAAGATCTGAGACATAATGAGCAGTTCTTC.

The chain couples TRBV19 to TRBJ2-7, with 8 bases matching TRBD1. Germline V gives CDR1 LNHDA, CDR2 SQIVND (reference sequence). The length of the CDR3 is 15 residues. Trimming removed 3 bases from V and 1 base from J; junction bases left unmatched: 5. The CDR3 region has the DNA TGTGCCAGTAGTATTAACGGACAGGGATCCTACGAGCAGTACTTC. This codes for CASSINGQGSYEQYF.

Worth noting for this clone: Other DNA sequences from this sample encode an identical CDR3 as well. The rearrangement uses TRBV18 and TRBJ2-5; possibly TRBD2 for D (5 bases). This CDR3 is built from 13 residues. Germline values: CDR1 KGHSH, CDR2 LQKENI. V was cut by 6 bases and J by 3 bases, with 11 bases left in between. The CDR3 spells CASSPTREETQYF. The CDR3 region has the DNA TGTGCCAGCTCCCCCACGAGGGAAGAGACCCAGTACTTC.

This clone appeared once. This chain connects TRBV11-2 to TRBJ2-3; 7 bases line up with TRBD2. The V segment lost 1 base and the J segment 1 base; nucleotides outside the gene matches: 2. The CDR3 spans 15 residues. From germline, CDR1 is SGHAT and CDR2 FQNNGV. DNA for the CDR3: TGTGCCAGCAGCTTAGGGACTAGACGCACAGATACGCAGTATTTT. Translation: CASSLGTRRTDTQYF.

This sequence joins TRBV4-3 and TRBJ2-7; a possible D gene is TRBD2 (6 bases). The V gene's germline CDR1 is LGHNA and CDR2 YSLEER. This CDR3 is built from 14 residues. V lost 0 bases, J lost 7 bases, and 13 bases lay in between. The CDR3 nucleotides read TGCGCCAGCAGCCAAGAGTGGCGGGATGGTGAGCAGTACTTC. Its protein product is CASSQEWRDGEQYF.

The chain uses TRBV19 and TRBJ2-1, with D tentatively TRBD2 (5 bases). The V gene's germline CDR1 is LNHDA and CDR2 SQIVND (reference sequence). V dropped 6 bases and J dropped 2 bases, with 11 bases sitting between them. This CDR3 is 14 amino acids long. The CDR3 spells CASRYTGTYNEQFF. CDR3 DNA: TGTGCCAGTAGATATACCGGGACCTACAATGAGCAGTTCTTC.

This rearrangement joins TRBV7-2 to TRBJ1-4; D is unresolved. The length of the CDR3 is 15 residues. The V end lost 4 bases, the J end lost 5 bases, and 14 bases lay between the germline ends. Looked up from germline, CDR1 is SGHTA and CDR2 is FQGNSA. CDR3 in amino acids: CASSSALGRNEKLFF. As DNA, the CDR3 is TGTGCCAGCAGCTCAGCCCTCGGGAGAAATGAAAAACTGTTTTTT. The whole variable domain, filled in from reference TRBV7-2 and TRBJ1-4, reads GAGVSQSPSNKVTEKGKDVELRCDPISGHTALYWYRQSLGQGLEFLIYFQGNSAPDKSGLPSDRFSAERTGGSVSTLTIQRTQQEDSAVYLCASSSALGRNEKLFFGSGTQLSVL.

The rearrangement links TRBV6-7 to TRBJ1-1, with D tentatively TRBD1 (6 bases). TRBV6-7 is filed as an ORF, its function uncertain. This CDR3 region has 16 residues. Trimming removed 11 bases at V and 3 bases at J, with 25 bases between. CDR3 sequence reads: CAPPGGGRVRDTEAFF. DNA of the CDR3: TGTGCCCCACCGGGGGGGGGCCGGGTACGCGACACTGAAGCTTTCTTT.

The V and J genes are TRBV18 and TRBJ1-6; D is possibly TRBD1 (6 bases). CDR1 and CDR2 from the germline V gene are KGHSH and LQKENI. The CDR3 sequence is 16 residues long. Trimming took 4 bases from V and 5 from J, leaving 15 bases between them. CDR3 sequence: CASSLSRGPDNSPLHF. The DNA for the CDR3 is TGTGCCAGCTCACTTTCCAGGGGCCCGGATAATTCACCCCTCCACTTT.

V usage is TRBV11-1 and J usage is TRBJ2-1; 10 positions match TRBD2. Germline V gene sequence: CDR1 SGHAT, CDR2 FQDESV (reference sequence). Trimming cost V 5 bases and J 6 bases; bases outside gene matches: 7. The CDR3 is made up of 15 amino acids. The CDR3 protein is CASSNLAGVGNEQFF. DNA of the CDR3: TGTGCCAGCAGCAATCTAGCGGGAGTCGGCAATGAGCAGTTCTTC.

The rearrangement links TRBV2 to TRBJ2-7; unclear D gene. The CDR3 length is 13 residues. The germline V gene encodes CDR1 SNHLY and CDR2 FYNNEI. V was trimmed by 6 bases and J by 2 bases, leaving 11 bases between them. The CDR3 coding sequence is TGTGCCAGCAGAGAAATCGTTCCCTACGAGCAGTACTTC. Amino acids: CASREIVPYEQYF.

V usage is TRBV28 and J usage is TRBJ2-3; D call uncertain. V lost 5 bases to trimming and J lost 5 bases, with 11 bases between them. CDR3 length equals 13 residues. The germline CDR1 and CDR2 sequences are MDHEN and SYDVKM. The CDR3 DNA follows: TGTGCCAGCAGTCCAGGTCCCGGAGATACGCAGTATTTT. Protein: CASSPGPGDTQYF.

The CDR3, as DNA: TGTGCCAGCAGCTCTTTTAGCGGGGTGACCTACGAGCAGTACTTC. This gives the protein CASSSFSGVTYEQYF. The chain couples TRBV7-2 to TRBJ2-7; 8 bases line up with TRBD2. J lost 2 bases, V lost 4 bases, and 7 bases had no gene match. CDR1 and CDR2 (germline): SGHTA, FQGNSA. This CDR3 has 15 residues.

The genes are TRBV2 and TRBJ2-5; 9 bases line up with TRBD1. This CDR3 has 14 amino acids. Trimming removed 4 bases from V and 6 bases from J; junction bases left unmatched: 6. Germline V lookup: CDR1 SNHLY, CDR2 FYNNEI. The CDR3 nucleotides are TGTGCCAGCAGTGTAAGGACAGGGGAAAAGACCCAGTACTTC. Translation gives CASSVRTGEKTQYF.

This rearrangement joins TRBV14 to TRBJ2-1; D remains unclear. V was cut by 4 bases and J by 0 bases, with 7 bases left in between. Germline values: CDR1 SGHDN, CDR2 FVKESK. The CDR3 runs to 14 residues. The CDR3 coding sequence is TGTGCCAGCAGCCTCCGGTACTCCTACAATGAGCAGTTCTTC. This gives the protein CASSLRYSYNEQFF. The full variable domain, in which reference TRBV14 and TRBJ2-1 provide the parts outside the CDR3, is EAGVTQFPSHSVIEKGQTVTLRCDPISGHDNLYWYRRVMGKEIKFLLHFVKESKQDESGMPNNRFLAERTGGTYSTLKVQPAELEDSGVYFCASSLRYSYNEQFFGPGTRLTVL.

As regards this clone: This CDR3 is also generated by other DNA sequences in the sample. CDR3 region: CASSPAGDTEAFF. Here the CDR3 DNA reads TGTGCCAGCTCACCTGCGGGGGACACTGAAGCTTTCTTT. The V gene is TRBV18, the J gene TRBJ1-1, with a weak D call TRBD1 (5 bases). The V end lost 3 bases, the J end lost 3 bases, and 8 bases lay between the germline ends. The CDR3 has 13 amino acids. Germline assignment: CDR1 KGHSH and CDR2 LQKENI.

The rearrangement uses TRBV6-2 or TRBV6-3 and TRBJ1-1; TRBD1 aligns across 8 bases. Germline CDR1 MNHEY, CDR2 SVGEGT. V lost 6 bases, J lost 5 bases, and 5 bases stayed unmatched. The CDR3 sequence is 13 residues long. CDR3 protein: CASSRTGPTEAFF. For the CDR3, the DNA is TGTGCCAGCAGCAGGACAGGGCCAACTGAAGCTTTCTTT.

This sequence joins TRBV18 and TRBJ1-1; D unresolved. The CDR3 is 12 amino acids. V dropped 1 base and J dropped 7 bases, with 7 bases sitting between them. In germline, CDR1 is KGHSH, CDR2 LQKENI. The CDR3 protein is CASSPRGGEAFF. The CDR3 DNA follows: TGTGCCAGCTCACCACGGGGAGGTGAAGCTTTCTTT.

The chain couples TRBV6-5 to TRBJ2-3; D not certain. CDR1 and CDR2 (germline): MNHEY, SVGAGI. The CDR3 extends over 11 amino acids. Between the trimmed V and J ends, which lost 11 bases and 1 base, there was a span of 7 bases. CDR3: CAAMGTDTQYF. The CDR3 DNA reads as TGTGCCGCGATGGGCACAGATACGCAGTATTTT.

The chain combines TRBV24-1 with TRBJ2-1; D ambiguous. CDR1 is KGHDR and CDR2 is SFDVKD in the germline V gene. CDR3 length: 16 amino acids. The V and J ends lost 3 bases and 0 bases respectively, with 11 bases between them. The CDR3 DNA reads TGTGCCACCAGTGATCAAGCGCCTAGCTCCTACAATGAGCAGTTCTTC. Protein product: CATSDQAPSSYNEQFF.

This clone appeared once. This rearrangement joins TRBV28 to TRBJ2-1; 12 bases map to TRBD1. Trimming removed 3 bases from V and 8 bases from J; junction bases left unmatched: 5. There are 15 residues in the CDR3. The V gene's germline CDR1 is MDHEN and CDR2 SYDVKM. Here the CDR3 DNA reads TGTGCCAGCAGTTTCGGGACAGGGGGCGCGGATGAGCAGTTCTTC. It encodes CASSFGTGGADEQFF. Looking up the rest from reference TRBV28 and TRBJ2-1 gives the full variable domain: DVKVTQSSRYLVKRTGEKVFLECVQDMDHENMFWYRQDPGLGLRLIYFSYDVKMKEKGDIPEGYSVSREKKERFSLILESASTNQTSMYLCASSFGTGGADEQFFGPGTRLTVL.

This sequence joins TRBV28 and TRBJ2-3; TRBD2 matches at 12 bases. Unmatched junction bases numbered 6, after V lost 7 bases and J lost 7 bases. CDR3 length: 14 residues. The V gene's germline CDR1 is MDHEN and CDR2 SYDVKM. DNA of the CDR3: TGTGCCAGCACTAGCGGGAGGGTTGGGAATACGCAGTATTTT. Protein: CASTSGRVGNTQYF. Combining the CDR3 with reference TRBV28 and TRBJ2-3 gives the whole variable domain DVKVTQSSRYLVKRTGEKVFLECVQDMDHENMFWYRQDPGLGLRLIYFSYDVKMKEKGDIPEGYSVSREKKERFSLILESASTNQTSMYLCASTSGRVGNTQYFGPGTRLTVL.

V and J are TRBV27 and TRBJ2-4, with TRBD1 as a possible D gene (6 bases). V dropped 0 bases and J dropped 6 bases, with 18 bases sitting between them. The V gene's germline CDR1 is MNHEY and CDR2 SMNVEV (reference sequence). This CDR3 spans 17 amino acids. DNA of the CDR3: TGTGCCAGCAGTTTATCGATTCTTACAGGGATGAGAAACATTCAGTACTTC. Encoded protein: CASSLSILTGMRNIQYF.

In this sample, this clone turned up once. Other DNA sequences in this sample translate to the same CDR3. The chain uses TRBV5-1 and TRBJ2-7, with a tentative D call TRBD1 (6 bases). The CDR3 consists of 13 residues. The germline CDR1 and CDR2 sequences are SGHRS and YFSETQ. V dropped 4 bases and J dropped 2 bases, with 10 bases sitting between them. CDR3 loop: CASSLDRTYEQYF. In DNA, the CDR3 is TGCGCCAGCAGCCTGGACAGAACCTACGAGCAGTACTTC.

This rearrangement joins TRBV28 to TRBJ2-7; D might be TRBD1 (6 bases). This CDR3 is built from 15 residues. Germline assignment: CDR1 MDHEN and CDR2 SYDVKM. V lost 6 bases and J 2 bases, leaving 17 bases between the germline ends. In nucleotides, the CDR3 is TGTGCCAGCAGCGCCCCGGGACACTCAACCTACGAGCAGTACTTC. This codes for CASSAPGHSTYEQYF.